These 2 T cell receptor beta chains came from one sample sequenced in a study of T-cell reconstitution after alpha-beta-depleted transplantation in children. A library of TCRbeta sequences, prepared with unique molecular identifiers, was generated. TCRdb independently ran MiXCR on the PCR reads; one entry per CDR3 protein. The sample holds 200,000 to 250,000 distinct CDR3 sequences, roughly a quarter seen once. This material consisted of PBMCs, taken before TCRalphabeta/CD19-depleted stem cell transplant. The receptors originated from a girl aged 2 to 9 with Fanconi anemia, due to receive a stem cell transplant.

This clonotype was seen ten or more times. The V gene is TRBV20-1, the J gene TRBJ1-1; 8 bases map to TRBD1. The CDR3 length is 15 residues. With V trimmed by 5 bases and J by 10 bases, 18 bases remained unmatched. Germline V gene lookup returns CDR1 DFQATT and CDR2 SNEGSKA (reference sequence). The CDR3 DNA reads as TGCAGTGCTCGTCAGCCATTGGGACAGGCAACAAGAGCTTTCTTT. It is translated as CSARQPLGQATRAFF.

CDR3 loop: CASSQGIGRNQPQHF. DNA for the CDR3: TGTGCCAGCAGCCAAGGTATAGGGCGCAATCAGCCCCAGCATTTT. The chain recombines TRBV3-1 with TRBJ1-5; no reliable D call. Trimming left V 1 base short and J 2 bases short, with 9 bases between. The CDR3 has 15 residues. The V gene's germline CDR1 is LGHDT and CDR2 YNNKEL (reference sequence).